This T cell receptor beta chain was recorded in a study of T cell repertoires in cytomegalovirus infection. Study information: Carrying CMV and the relevant HLA type showed in public TCR beta signatures.

TCRdb reprocessed the reads with MiXCR, giving one entry per CDR3 protein. The sample includes roughly 80,000 distinct CDR3 sequences, under 30% seen only once; the top ten take about 50%. This clonotype was recorded many times. Its antigen remains unknown. The CDR3 is 18 amino acids. From germline, CDR1 is SGHAT and CDR2 FQNNGV. V was clipped by 1 base and J by 3 bases; unmatched bases: 12. The rearrangement links TRBV11-2 to TRBJ2-3, with TRBD2 matching over 8 bases. This TCR came from a human donor in good health (CMV status not recorded). Some clones in this sample may be carry-over from other donors' samples. The starting material was CD8+ T cells from cultured PBMCs, obtained from culture after CMV antigen stimulation. For the CDR3, the DNA is TGTGCCAGCAGCTTAGGGGACTTGAGCGGGAGTTGGACAGATACGCAGTATTTT. The encoded protein is CASSLGDLSGSWTDTQYF.